This T cell receptor (beta chain) was observed in a study of shared clonotypes between healthy human individuals. Germline assignment: CDR1 SGDLS and CDR2 YYNGEE. The CDR3 has 13 amino acids. Trimming stripped 6 bases from V and 6 bases from J, with 14 bases between. Clones were read by immunoSEQ multiplex PCR, and TCRdb kept only the in-frame ones, dropping some. The data contain approximately 500,000 clones, about three quarters of them singletons. The chain carries TRBV9 and TRBJ2-3; D is undetermined. Sequenced material: PBMCs. This TCR was sampled from a woman in her thirties or forties in good health. Some clones in this sample may be carry-over from other donors' samples. CDR3 residues: CASNPGVGDTQYF. The CDR3 nucleotides read TGTGCCAGCAACCCTGGGGTAGGGGATACGCAGTATTTT.